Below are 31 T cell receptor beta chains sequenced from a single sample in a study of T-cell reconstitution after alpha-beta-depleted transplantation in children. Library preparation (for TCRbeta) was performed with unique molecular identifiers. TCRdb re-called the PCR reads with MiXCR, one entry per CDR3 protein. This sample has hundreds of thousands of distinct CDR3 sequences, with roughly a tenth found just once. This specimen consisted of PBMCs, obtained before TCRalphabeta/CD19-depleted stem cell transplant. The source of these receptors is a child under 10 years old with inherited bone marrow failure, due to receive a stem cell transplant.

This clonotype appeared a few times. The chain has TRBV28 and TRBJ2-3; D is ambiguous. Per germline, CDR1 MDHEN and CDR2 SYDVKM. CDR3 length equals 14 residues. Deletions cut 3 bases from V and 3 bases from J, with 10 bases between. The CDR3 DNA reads TGTGCCAGCAGTTTTTTCCGACGGACAGATACGCAGTATTTT. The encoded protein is CASSFFRRTDTQYF.

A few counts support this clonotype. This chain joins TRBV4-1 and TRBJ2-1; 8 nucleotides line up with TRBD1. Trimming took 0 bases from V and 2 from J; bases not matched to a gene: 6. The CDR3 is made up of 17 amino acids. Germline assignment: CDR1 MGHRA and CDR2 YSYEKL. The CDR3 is CASSQDQRTGTYNEQFF. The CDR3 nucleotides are TGCGCCAGCAGCCAAGATCAGAGGACAGGGACCTACAATGAGCAGTTCTTC.

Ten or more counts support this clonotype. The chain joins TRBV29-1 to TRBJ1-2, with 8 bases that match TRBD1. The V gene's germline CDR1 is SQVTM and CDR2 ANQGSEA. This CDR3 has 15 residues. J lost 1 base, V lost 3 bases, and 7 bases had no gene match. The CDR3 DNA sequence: TGCAGCGTTGAGCCGGGACAGGCCTTTAACTATGGCTACACCTTC. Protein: CSVEPGQAFNYGYTF.

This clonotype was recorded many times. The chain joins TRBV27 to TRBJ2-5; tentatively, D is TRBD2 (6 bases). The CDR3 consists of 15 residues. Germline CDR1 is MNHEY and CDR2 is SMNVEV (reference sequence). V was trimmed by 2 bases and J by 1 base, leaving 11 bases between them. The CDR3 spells CASSLNGSSQETQYF. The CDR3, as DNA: TGTGCCAGCAGTTTAAACGGGAGCTCCCAAGAGACCCAGTACTTC.

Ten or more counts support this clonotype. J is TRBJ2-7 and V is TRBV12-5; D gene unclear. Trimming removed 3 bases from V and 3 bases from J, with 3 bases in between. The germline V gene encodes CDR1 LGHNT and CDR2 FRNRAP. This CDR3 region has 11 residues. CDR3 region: CASGFGYEQYF. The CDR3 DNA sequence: TGTGCTAGTGGTTTCGGCTACGAGCAGTACTTC.

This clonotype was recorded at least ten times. For the CDR3, the DNA is TGTGCCAGCAGCTGGGAATACAATGAGCAGTTCTTC. Amino acids: CASSWEYNEQFF. The chain has TRBV11-2 and TRBJ2-1, with D unresolved. The length of the CDR3 is 12 residues. Germline CDR1 SGHAT, CDR2 FQNNGV. Trimming removed 4 bases from V and 4 bases from J, with 5 bases in between.

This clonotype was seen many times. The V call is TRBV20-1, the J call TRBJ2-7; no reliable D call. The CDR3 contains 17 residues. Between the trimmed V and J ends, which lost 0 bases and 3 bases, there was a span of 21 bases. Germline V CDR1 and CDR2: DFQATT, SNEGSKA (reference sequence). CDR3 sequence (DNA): TGCAGTGCTAGAGATCAGCGATCCGGTCACCTCGACTACGAGCAGTACTTC. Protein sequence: CSARDQRSGHLDYEQYF.

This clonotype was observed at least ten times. CDR3 amino acids: CASSQGLAGGLAKNIQYF. The CDR3 DNA reads as TGCGCCAGCAGCCAAGGGCTAGCGGGAGGGCTAGCCAAAAACATTCAGTACTTC. The rearrangement joins TRBV4-1 to TRBJ2-4; TRBD2 matches 12 bases. Per germline, CDR1 MGHRA and CDR2 YSYEKL. The CDR3 runs to 18 residues. The J segment lost 0 bases and the V segment lost 1 base, leaving 4 bases of the junction unmatched.

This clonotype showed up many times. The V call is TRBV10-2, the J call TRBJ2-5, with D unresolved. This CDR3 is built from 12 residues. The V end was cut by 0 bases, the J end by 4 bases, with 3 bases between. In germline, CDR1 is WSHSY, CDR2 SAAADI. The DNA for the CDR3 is TGCGCCAGCAGTGAGTCGAGAGAGACCCAGTACTTC. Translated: CASSESRETQYF.

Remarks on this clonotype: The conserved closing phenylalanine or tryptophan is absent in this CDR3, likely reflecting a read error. In DNA form, the CDR3 reads TGTGCCAGCAGCGCCGGCGGAGGCCCCTACGAGCAGTACCTC. Protein: CASSAGGGPYEQYL. The rearrangement links TRBV9 to TRBJ2-7, with a tentative D call TRBD2 (5 bases). The CDR3 sequence is 14 residues long. Germline V gene sequence: CDR1 SGDLS, CDR2 YYNGEE. Between the trimmed V and J ends, which lost 3 bases and 2 bases, there was a span of 12 bases.

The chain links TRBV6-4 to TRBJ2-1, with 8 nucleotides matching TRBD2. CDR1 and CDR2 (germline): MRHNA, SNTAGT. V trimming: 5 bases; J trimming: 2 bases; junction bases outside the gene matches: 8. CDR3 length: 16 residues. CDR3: CASSPQLRGAYNEQFF. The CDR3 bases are TGTGCCAGCAGTCCCCAGTTGCGGGGGGCCTACAATGAGCAGTTCTTC.

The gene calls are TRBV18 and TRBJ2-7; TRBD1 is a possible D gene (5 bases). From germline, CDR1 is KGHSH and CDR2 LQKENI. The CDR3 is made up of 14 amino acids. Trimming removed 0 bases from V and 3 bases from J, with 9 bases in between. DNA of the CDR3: TGTGCCAGCTCACCACCCCAGACAGACTACGAGCAGTACTTC. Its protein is CASSPPQTDYEQYF.

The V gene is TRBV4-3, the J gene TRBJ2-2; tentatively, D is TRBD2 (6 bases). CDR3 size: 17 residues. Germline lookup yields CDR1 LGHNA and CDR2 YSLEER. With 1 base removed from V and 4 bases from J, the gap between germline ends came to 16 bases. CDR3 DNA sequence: TGCGCCAGCAGCCAAGCGGGGATGGCGGGACCCACCGGGGAGCTGTTTTTT. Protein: CASSQAGMAGPTGELFF.

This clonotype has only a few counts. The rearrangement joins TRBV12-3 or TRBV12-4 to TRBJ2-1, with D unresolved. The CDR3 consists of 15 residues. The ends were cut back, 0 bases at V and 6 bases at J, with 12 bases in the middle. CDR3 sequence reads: CASSLALGSLNEQFF. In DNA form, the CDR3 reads TGTGCCAGCAGTTTAGCGCTAGGAAGCCTCAATGAGCAGTTCTTC.

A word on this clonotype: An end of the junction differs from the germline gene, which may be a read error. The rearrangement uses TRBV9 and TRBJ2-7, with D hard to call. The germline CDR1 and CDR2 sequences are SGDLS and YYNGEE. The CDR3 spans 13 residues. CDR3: CASSTWSGDEQHF. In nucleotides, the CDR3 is TGTGCCAGCAGCACATGGTCCGGAGACGAGCAGCACTTC.

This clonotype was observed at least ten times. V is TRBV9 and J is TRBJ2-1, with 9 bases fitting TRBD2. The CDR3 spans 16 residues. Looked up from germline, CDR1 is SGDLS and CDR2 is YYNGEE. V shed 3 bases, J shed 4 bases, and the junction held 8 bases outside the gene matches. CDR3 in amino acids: CASSAGAGGGYNEQFF. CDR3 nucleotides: TGTGCCAGCAGCGCAGGGGCGGGAGGGGGGTACAATGAGCAGTTCTTC.

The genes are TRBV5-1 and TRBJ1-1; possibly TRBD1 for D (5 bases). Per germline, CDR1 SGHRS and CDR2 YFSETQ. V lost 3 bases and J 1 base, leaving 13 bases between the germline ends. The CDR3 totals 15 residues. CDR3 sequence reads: CASSSGTAENTEAFF. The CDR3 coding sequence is TGCGCCAGCAGCTCAGGGACGGCGGAGAACACTGAAGCTTTCTTT.

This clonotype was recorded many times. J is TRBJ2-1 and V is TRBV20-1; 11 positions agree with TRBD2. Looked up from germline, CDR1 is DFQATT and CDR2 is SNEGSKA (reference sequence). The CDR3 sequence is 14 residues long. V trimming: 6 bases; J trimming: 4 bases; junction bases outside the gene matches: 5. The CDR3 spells CSATLAGGYNEQFF. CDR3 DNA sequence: TGCAGTGCCACATTAGCGGGAGGGTACAATGAGCAGTTCTTC.

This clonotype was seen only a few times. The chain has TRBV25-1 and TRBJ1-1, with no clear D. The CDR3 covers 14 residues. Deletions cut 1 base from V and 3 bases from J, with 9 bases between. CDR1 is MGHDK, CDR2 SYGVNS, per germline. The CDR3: CASSEWETHTEAFF. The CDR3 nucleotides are TGTGCCAGCAGTGAATGGGAGACACACACTGAAGCTTTCTTT.

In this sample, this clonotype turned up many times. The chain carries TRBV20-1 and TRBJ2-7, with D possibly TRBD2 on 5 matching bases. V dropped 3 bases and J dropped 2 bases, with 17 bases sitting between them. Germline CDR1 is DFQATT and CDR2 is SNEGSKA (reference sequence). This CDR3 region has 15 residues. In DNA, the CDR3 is TGCAGTGCTAGTCCCGCGGGTACCTGGCCCTACGAGCAGTACTTC. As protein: CSASPAGTWPYEQYF.

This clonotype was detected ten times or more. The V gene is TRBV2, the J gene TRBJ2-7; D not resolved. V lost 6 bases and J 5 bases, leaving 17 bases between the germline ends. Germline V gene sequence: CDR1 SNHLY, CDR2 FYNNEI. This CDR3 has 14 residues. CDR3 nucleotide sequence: TGTGCCAGCAGCTTACCTAGTAGTAGAGACGAGCAGTACTTC. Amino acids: CASSLPSSRDEQYF.

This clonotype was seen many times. The CDR3 DNA reads as TGTGCCACCAGTGAGGGCACGGGGACTAGCGGGAGGTACAATGAGCAGTTCTTC. This sequence encodes CATSEGTGTSGRYNEQFF. J is TRBJ2-1 and V is TRBV24-1, with 15 bases aligning to TRBD2. Trimming at V came to 4 bases and at J to 4 bases, leaving 7 bases not matched to a gene. The CDR3 is 18 residues long. Germline V gene sequence: CDR1 KGHDR, CDR2 SFDVKD.

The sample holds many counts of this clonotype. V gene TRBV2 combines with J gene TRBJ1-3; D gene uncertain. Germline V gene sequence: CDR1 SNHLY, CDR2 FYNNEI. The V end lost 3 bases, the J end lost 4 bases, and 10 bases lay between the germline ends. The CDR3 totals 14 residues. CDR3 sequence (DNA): TGTGCCAGCAGTGACCCGGGCTCGGGAAACACCATATATTTT. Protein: CASSDPGSGNTIYF.

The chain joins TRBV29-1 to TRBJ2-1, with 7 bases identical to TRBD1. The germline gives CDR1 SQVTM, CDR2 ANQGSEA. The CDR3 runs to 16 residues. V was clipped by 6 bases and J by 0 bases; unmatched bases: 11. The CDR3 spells CSVALLTGPSYNEQFF. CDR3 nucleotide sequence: TGCAGCGTCGCCCTACTGACAGGGCCCTCCTACAATGAGCAGTTCTTC.

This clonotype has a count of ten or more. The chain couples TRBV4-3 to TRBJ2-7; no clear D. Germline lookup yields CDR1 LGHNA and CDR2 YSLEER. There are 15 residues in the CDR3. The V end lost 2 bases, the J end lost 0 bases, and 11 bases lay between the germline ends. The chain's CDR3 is CASSQTELSSYEQYF. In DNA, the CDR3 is TGCGCCAGCAGCCAAACAGAGCTTAGCTCCTACGAGCAGTACTTC.

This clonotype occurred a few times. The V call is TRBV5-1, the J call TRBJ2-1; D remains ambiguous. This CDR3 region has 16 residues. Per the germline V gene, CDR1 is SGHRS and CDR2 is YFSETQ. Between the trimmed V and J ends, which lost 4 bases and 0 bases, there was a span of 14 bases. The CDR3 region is CASSPRGLSSYNEQFF. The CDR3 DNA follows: TGCGCCAGCAGCCCGCGCGGCCTGAGCTCCTACAATGAGCAGTTCTTC.

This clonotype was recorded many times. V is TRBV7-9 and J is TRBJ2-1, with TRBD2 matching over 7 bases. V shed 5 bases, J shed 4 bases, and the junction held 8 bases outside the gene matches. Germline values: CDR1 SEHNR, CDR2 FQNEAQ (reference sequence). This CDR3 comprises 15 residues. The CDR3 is CASSPGSGKYNEQFF. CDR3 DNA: TGTGCCAGCAGCCCGGGAAGCGGGAAGTACAATGAGCAGTTCTTC.

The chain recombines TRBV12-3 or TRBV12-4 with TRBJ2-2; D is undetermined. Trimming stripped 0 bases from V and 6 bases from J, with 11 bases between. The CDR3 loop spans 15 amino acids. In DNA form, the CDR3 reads TGTGCCAGCAGTTTAGCTTACTTCAGTCCCGGGGAGCTGTTTTTT. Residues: CASSLAYFSPGELFF.

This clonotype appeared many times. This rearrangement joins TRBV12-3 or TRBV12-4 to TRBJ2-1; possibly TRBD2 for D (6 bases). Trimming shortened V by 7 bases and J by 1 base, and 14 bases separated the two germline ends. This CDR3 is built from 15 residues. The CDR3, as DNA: TGTGCCAGCATTCTAAGCGGGCAATCCTACAATGAGCAGTTCTTC. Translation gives CASILSGQSYNEQFF.

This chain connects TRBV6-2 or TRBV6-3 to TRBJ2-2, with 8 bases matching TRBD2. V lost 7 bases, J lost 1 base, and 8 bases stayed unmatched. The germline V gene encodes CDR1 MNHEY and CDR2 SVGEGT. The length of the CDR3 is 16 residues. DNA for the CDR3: TGTGCCAGCACGCCGGAGAGCGGGAGGAACACCGGGGAGCTGTTTTTT. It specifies CASTPESGRNTGELFF.

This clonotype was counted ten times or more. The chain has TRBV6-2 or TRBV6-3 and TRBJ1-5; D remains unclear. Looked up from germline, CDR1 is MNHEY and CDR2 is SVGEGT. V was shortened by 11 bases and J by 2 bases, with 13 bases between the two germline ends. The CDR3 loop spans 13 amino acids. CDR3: CAGSIGGNQPQHF. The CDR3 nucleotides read TGTGCCGGCTCCATTGGCGGCAATCAGCCCCAGCATTTT.